Following are 22 T cell receptor beta chains from one sample sequenced in a study of chemoradiotherapy in HPV16-positive cancers (dated by TCRdb to about 2022). The library was made by the immunoSEQ multiplex PCR assay. The source is immuneACCESS, and TCRdb retained only in-frame sequences with V and J called. Part of the clones is not carried over; for the studies checked, unresolved V genes explain less than half of this, and the remainder is unexplained. For this sample there are about 13,000 clones; roughly 88% appear just once. More than 5% of the sample goes to the ten largest clones. This material consisted of blood, taken from a patient who underwent chemoradiotherapy. The receptors derive from a human donor with HPV-associated anogenital cancer.

V is TRBV5-6 and J is TRBJ1-5; TRBD1 agrees at 7 bases. This CDR3 is built from 14 residues. The germline gives CDR1 SGHDT, CDR2 YYEEEE. V was clipped by 5 bases and J by 1 base; unmatched bases: 3. The CDR3 spells CASRQTGSNQPQHF. The CDR3 DNA reads TGTGCCAGCAGACAGACAGGGAGCAATCAGCCCCAGCATTTT.

The chain links TRBV7-9 to TRBJ1-4; the match to TRBD1 covers 7 bases. The CDR3 consists of 13 residues. CDR1 SEHNR and CDR2 FQNEAQ come from the germline V gene (reference sequence). The ends lost 4 bases at V and 5 bases at J; junction bases unmatched: 1. CDR3 nucleotides: TGTGCCAGCAGCTCGGGACAGAATGAAAAACTGTTTTTT. Translated: CASSSGQNEKLFF.

The V call is TRBV6-1, the J call TRBJ1-5; 8 nucleotides match TRBD1. In germline, CDR1 is MNHNS, CDR2 SASEGT. J lost 4 bases, V lost 6 bases, and 5 bases had no gene match. CDR3 size: 14 residues. The CDR3 region is CASRGTGPNQPQHF. The CDR3 DNA reads as TGTGCCAGCAGGGGGACAGGACCGAATCAGCCCCAGCATTTT.

The chain employs TRBV7-2 and TRBJ1-3; D gene ambiguous. V lost 1 base and J lost 0, with 7 bases in between. There are 15 residues in the CDR3. The germline gives CDR1 SGHTA, CDR2 FQGNSA. Written as DNA, the CDR3 is TGTGCCAGCAGCTTAGGACCAGACTCTGGAAACACCATATATTTT. Translated: CASSLGPDSGNTIYF.

The chain combines TRBV4-2 with TRBJ2-2, with TRBD2 matching 7 bases. The CDR3 is 15 residues long. Germline V gene lookup returns CDR1 LGHNA and CDR2 YNFKEQ. V gave up 1 base and J gave up 4 bases; unmatched junction bases: 3. In DNA form, the CDR3 reads TGTGCCAGCAGCCAAGTGACTAGCACCACCGGGGAGCTGTTTTTT. Translated, it gives CASSQVTSTTGELFF.

This rearrangement joins TRBV27 to TRBJ2-7, with 7 bases lining up with TRBD1. Germline loops: CDR1 MNHEY, CDR2 SMNVEV (reference sequence). This CDR3 is built from 13 residues. J gave up 2 bases and V 6 bases, and 4 bases lay outside the gene matches. Here the CDR3 DNA reads TGTGCCAGCAGAAAGGGGACAGCCTACGAGCAGTACTTC. Protein: CASRKGTAYEQYF.

This clone was recorded a few times. The chain is built from TRBV30 and TRBJ1-1, with 7 bases matching TRBD1. The junction had 10 bases not matched to a gene; V was cut back by 3 bases and J by 3 bases. The CDR3 consists of 15 residues. Germline-derived CDR1 and CDR2 are GTSNPN and SVGIG (reference sequence). This CDR3 is CAWRDLQGWDTEAFF. DNA of the CDR3: TGTGCCTGGAGGGACCTACAGGGGTGGGACACTGAAGCTTTCTTT.

The V and J genes are TRBV6-1 and TRBJ1-4, with TRBD1 as a possible D gene (5 bases). This CDR3 is built from 15 residues. CDR1 MNHNS and CDR2 SASEGT come from the germline V gene. V gave up 8 bases and J gave up 3 bases, with 16 bases separating them. The CDR3 nucleotides are TGTGCCAGCTCAGGCAGGGAGAAAGCTAATGAAAAACTGTTTTTT. This gives the protein CASSGREKANEKLFF.

The chain recombines TRBV30 with TRBJ2-1, with TRBD1 matching 9 bases. Germline V gene lookup returns CDR1 GTSNPN and CDR2 SVGIG (reference sequence). After removal of 1 base from V and 1 base from J, the junction contained 2 bases not matched to a gene. The CDR3 runs 15 residues. CDR3 bases: TGTGCCTGGAGTGGGGGACAGGGTTCCTACAATGAGCAGTTCTTC. Its protein product is CAWSGGQGSYNEQFF.

The V call is TRBV6-5, the J call TRBJ1-6; D remains ambiguous. CDR3 length equals 15 residues. CDR1 MNHEY and CDR2 SVGAGI come from the germline V gene. Between the trimmed V and J ends, which lost 2 bases and 7 bases, there was a span of 12 bases. In DNA form, the CDR3 reads TGTGCCAGCAGTTACGACGACCGCGGGAATTCACCCCTCCACTTT. Residues: CASSYDDRGNSPLHF.

This rearrangement joins TRBV7-9 to TRBJ2-5; the match to TRBD2 covers 8 bases. The germline gives CDR1 SEHNR, CDR2 FQNEAQ (reference sequence). Unmatched junction bases numbered 2, after V lost 3 bases and J lost 5 bases. The CDR3 has 13 amino acids. CDR3 in DNA: TGTGCCAGCAGCTTTCCGGGGGGGGAGACCCAGTACTTC. Translating gives CASSFPGGETQYF.

V usage is TRBV6-1 and J usage is TRBJ1-5, with TRBD1 matching 8 bases. V lost 11 bases to trimming and J lost 7 bases; unmatched junction nucleotides: 13. CDR1 is MNHNS and CDR2 is SASEGT in the germline V gene. This CDR3 spans 14 amino acids. The CDR3 region has the DNA TGTGCCGTACGGGACAGGAGGGCCACGCAGCCCCAGCATTTT. The encoded protein is CAVRDRRATQPQHF.

The genes are TRBV12-2 and TRBJ1-6; the listed D gene, TRBD1, was not tested against the DNA. TRBV12-2 corresponds to a pseudogene. CDR3 length equals 15 residues. The CDR3 DNA sequence: TGTGCAAGTCGCTTAGTCCCCCGACAGATATCACCCCTCCACTTT. The encoded protein is CASRLVPRQISPLHF.

This clone occurred a few times. This chain joins TRBV30 and TRBJ1-1, with D unclear. Trimming removed 0 bases at V and 4 bases at J, with 9 bases between. Germline CDR1 GTSNPN, CDR2 SVGIG (reference sequence). The CDR3 totals 13 residues. In DNA, the CDR3 is TGTGCCTGGAGTGTACTCGGTACCACTGAAGCTTTCTTT. Its translation: CAWSVLGTTEAFF. Together with reference TRBV30 and TRBJ1-1, the CDR3 gives the full variable domain: SQTIHQWPATLVQPVGSPLSLECTVEGTSNPNLYWYRQAAGRGLQLLFYSVGIGQISSEVPQNLSASRPQDRQFILSSKKLLLSDSGFYLCAWSVLGTTEAFFGQGTRLTVV.

This clone has more than one count but fewer than ten. The chain combines TRBV5-1 with TRBJ1-1, with TRBD1 as a possible D gene (6 bases). The CDR3 is made up of 14 amino acids. V shed 0 bases and J shed 5 bases, with 11 bases lying between them. Per germline, CDR1 SGHRS and CDR2 YFSETQ. In DNA, the CDR3 is TGCGCCAGCAGCTTGGAGCAGGGGAGGACTGAAGCTTTCTTT. Amino acid sequence: CASSLEQGRTEAFF.

CDR3 residues: CASSWGQVNYGYTF. CDR3 coding DNA: TGTGCCAGCAGCTGGGGACAGGTAAACTATGGCTACACCTTC. The chain has TRBV5-5 and TRBJ1-2; 8 bases are shared with TRBD1. V lost 3 bases to trimming and J lost 2 bases; unmatched junction nucleotides: 3. The CDR3 totals 14 residues. CDR1 and CDR2 from the germline V gene are SGHKS and YYEKEE (reference sequence).

This clone was found a few times. This sequence joins TRBV5-1 and TRBJ1-1; 9 bases line up with TRBD1. The junction had 6 bases not matched to a gene; V was cut back by 4 bases and J by 2 bases. Germline lookup yields CDR1 SGHRS and CDR2 YFSETQ. The CDR3 totals 15 residues. CDR3 DNA sequence: TGCGCCAGCAGCAGAGGACAGGGGAGCAACACTGAAGCTTTCTTT. Translated: CASSRGQGSNTEAFF. Filled out from reference TRBV5-1 and TRBJ1-1, the complete variable domain reads KAGVTQTPRYLIKTRGQQVTLSCSPISGHRSVSWYQQTPGQGLQFLFEYFSETQRNKGNFPGRFSGRQFSNSRSEMNVSTLELGDSALYLCASSRGQGSNTEAFFGQGTRLTVV.

This clone has just a few counts. DNA of the CDR3: TGTGCCAGCAGTGAAGTAGCAGAGGGAGGGAACTATGGCTACACCTTC. This encodes CASSEVAEGGNYGYTF. The chain employs TRBV25-1 and TRBJ1-2; D remains ambiguous. CDR3 length equals 16 residues. With 2 bases removed from V and 2 bases from J, the gap between germline ends came to 15 bases. CDR1 is MGHDK, CDR2 SYGVNS, per germline.

This rearrangement joins TRBV11-3 to TRBJ2-2; 12 bases line up with TRBD2. Per germline, CDR1 SGHNT and CDR2 YENEEA. V was pared by 4 bases and J by 7 bases, with 7 bases of the junction left unmatched. The CDR3 is made up of 16 amino acids. This CDR3 is CASSSTSGGPGGELFF. CDR3 sequence (DNA): TGTGCCAGCAGCTCTACTAGCGGGGGGCCTGGCGGGGAGCTGTTTTTT.

The CDR3 DNA is TGTGCCAGTAGTATAGGCCCCCCGAACAATGAGCAGTTCTTC. This gives the protein CASSIGPPNNEQFF. The chain is built from TRBV19 and TRBJ2-1; D is unresolved. The CDR3 runs 14 residues. Germline V gene sequence: CDR1 LNHDA, CDR2 SQIVND (reference sequence). The V end lost 1 base, the J end lost 5 bases, and 9 bases lay between the germline ends.

The chain employs TRBV19 and TRBJ1-2; TRBD1 is a possible D gene (5 bases). Germline values: CDR1 LNHDA, CDR2 SQIVND (reference sequence). Trimming took off 2 bases at V and 4 bases at J, with 20 bases between the two ends. The length of the CDR3 is 17 residues. The CDR3 DNA is TGTGCCAGTAGTATAAGAGGCGTGGGAACAGGAAGCTATGGCTACACCTTC. The encoded protein is CASSIRGVGTGSYGYTF. Combining the CDR3 with reference TRBV19 and TRBJ1-2 gives the whole variable domain DGGITQSPKYLFRKEGQNVTLSCEQNLNHDAMYWYRQDPGQGLRLIYYSQIVNDFQKGDIAEGYSVSREKKESFPLTVTSAQKNPTAFYLCASSIRGVGTGSYGYTFGSGTRLTVV.

This sequence joins TRBV29-1 and TRBJ2-5; TRBD1 aligns across 10 bases. Germline V CDR1 and CDR2: SQVTM, ANQGSEA. The V and J ends lost 7 bases and 2 bases, in that order; junction bases with no gene match: 4. The CDR3 has 13 amino acids. The CDR3 region is CSAWTGGQETQYF. DNA for the CDR3: TGCAGCGCTTGGACAGGGGGACAAGAGACCCAGTACTTC.